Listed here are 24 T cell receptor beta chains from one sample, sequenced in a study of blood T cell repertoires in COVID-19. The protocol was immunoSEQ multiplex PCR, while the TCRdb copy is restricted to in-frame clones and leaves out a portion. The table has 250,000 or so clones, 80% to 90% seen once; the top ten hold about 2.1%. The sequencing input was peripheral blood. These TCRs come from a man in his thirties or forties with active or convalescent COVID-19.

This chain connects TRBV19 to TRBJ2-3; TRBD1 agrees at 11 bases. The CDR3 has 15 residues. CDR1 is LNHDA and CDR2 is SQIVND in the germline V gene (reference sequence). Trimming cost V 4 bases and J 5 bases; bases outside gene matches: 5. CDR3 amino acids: CASSKDRGQEDTQYF. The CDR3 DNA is TGTGCCAGTAGTAAGGACAGGGGGCAGGAAGATACGCAGTATTTT.

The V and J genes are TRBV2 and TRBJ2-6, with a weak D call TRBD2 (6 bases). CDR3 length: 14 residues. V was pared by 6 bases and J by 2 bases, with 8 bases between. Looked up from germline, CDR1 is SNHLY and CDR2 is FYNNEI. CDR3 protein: CASSGSPGANVLTF. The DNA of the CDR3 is TGTGCCAGCAGCGGGAGTCCTGGGGCCAACGTCCTGACTTTC.

The CDR3 region has the DNA TGCGCCAGCGGGGACAGGGGAGGCGAGCAGTACTTC. Translating it yields CASGDRGGEQYF. The V call is TRBV10-1, the J call TRBJ2-7; 10 bases are a match to TRBD1. Trimming removed 8 bases from V and 6 bases from J; junction bases left unmatched: 4. The CDR3 runs to 12 residues. The germline CDR1 and CDR2 sequences are WNHNN and SYGVQD (reference sequence).

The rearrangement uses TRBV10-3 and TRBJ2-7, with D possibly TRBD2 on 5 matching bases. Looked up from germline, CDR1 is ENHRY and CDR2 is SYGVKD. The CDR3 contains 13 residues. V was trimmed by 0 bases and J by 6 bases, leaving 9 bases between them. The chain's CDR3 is CAISESVEGEQYF. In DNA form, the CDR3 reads TGTGCCATCAGTGAGTCGGTTGAGGGCGAGCAGTACTTC.

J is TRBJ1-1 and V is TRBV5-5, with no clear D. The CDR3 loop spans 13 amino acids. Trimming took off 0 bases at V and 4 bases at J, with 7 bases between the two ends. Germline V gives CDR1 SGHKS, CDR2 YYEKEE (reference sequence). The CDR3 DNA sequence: TGTGCCAGCAGCTTGGGGGCAGCCACTGAAGCTTTCTTT. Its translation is CASSLGAATEAFF.

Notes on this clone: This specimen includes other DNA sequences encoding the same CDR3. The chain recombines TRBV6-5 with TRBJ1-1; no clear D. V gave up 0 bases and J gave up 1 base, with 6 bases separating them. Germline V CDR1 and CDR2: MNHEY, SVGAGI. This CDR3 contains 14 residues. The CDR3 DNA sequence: TGTGCCAGCAGTTACTCACGCGGGAACACTGAAGCTTTCTTT. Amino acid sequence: CASSYSRGNTEAFF.

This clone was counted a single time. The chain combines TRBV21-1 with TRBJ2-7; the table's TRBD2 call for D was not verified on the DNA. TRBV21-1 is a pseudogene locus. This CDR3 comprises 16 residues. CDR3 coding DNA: TGTGCCAGCAGCAGGCTGGGACTAGCGGGGGAATACGAGCAGTACTTC. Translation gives CASSRLGLAGEYEQYF.

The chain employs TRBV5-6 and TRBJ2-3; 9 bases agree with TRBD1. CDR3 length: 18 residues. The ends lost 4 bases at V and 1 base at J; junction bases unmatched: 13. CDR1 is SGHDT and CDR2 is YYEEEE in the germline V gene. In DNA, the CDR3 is TGTGCCAGCAGCATAACAGGGGGCGGCTACGTTGGCACAGATACGCAGTATTTT. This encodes CASSITGGGYVGTDTQYF.

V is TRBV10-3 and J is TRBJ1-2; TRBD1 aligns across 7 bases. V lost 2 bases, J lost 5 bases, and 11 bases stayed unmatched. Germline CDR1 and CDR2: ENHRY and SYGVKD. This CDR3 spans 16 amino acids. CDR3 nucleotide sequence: TGTGCCATCAGTGAGCGGACAGGAGCTAACCTTTATGGCTACACCTTC. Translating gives CAISERTGANLYGYTF.

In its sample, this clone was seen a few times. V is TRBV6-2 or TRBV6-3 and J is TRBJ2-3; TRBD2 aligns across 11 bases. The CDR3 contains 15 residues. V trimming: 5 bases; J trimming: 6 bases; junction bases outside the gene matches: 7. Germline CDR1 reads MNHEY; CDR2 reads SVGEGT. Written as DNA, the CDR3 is TGTGCCAGCAGTCGGGCTAGCGGGGGGTCCGATACGCAGTATTTT. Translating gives CASSRASGGSDTQYF.

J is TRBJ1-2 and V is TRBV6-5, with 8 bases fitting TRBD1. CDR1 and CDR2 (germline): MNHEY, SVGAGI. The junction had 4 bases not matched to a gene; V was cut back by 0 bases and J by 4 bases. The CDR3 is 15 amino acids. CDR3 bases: TGTGCCAGCAGTTACTCGACAGGGGTTGGCTATGGCTACACCTTC. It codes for CASSYSTGVGYGYTF.

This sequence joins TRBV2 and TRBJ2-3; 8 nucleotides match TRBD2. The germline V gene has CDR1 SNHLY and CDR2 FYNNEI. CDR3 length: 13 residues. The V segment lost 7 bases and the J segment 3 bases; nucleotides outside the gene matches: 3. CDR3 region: CASIGGGTDTQYF. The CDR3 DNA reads TGTGCCAGCATCGGGGGGGGGACAGATACGCAGTATTTT.

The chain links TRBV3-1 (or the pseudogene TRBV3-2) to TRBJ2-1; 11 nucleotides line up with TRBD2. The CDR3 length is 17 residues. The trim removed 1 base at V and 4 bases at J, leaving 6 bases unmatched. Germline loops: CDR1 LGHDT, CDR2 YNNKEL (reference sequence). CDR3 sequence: CASSQGEGTSGYNEQFF. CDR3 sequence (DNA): TGTGCCAGCAGCCAAGGGGAAGGGACTAGCGGATACAATGAGCAGTTCTTC.

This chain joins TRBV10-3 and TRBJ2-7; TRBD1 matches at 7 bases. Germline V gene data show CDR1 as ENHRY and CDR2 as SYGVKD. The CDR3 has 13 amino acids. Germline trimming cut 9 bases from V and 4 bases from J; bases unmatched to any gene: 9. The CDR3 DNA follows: TGTGCCATTAGACCGGGACAGAATTACGAGCAGTACTTC. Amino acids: CAIRPGQNYEQYF.

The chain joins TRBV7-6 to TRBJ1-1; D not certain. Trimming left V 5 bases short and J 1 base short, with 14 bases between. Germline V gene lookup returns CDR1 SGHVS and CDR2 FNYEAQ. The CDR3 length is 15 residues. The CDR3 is CASSIHRRANTEAFF. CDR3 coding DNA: TGTGCCAGCAGCATACACCGGAGGGCGAACACTGAAGCTTTCTTT.

CDR3 sequence: CASSRTGQGAVGTEAFF. The CDR3 DNA reads as TGTGCCAGCAGCAGAACGGGACAGGGGGCTGTAGGCACTGAAGCTTTCTTT. The chain recombines TRBV7-8 with TRBJ1-1, with 12 bases lining up with TRBD1. CDR1 is SGHVS, CDR2 FQNEAQ, per germline. V was pared by 5 bases and J by 4 bases, with 11 bases of the junction left unmatched. The CDR3 spans 17 residues.

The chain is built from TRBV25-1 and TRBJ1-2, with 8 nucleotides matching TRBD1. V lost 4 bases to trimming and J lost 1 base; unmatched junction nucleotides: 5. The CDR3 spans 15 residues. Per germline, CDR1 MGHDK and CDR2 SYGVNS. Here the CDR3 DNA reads TGTGCCAGCAGTGGAACAGGGGGTTATAACTATGGCTACACCTTC. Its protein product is CASSGTGGYNYGYTF.

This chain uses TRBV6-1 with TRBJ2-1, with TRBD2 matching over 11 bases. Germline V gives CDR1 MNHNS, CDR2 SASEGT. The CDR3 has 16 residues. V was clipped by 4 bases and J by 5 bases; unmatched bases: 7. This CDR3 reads CASSVNSGGAHNEQFF. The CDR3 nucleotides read TGTGCCAGCAGTGTTAATAGCGGGGGGGCCCACAATGAGCAGTTCTTC.

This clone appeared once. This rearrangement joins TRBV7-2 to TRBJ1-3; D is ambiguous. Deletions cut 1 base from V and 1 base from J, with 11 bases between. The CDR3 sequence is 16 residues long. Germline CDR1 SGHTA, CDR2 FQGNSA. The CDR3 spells CASSLGRGTSGNTIYF. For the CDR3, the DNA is TGTGCCAGCAGCTTAGGGCGGGGAACTTCTGGAAACACCATATATTTT.

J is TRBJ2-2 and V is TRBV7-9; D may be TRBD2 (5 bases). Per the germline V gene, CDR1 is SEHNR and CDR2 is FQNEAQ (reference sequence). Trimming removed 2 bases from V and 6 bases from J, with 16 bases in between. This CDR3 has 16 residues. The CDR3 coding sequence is TGTGCCAGCAGCTTACGGATGGGGAGAGAAGCCGGGGAGCTGTTTTTT. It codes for CASSLRMGREAGELFF.

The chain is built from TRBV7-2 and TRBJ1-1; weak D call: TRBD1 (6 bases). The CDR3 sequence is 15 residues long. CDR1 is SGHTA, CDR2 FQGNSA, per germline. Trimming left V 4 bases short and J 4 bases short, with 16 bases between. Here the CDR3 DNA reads TGTGCCAGCAGCTCGCCTGGCAGGGGAAGCACTGAAGCTTTCTTT. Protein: CASSSPGRGSTEAFF.

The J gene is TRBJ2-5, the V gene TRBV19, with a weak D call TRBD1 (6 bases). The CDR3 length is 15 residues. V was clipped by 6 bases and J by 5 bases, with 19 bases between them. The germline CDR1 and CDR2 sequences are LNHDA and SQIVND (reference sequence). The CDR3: CASSKQGARRETQYF. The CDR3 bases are TGTGCCAGTAGCAAACAGGGAGCTAGAAGGGAGACCCAGTACTTC.

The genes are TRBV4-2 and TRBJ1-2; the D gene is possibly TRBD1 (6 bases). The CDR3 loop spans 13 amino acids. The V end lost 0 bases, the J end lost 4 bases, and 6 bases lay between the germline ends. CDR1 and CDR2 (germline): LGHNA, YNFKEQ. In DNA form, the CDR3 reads TGTGCCAGCAGCCAAGAGGACAGCTATGGCTACACCTTC. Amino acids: CASSQEDSYGYTF.

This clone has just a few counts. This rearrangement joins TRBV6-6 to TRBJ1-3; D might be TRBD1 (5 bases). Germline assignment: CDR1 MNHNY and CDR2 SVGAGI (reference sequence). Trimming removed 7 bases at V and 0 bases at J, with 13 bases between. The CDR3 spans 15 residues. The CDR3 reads CASKEGLSSGNTIYF. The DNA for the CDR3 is TGTGCCAGCAAGGAGGGGCTAAGCTCTGGAAACACCATATATTTT.